The 16 T cell receptor beta chains below were found in one sample sequenced in a study of monozygotic twins with inflammatory bowel disease. TCRdb derives one entry per CDR3 protein from the 5' RACE reads, leaving out DNA. The table lists approximately 380,000 distinct CDR3 sequences. Input material: blood. The receptors stem from a human donor with ulcerative colitis or Crohn's disease, or a healthy co-twin of an affected twin (not recorded which).

This chain uses TRBV12-3 or TRBV12-4 with TRBJ2-5. The CDR3 runs to 15 residues. The CDR3 here is CASSLPSGDPETQYF.

This chain uses TRBV9 with TRBJ2-2; checking the TCRdb D call of TRBD1 is not possible without DNA. The CDR3 extends over 14 amino acids. CDR1 is SGDLS, CDR2 YYNGEE, per germline. CDR3 sequence: CASSVSTGTGELFF.

The chain joins TRBV5-1 to TRBJ2-1; TCRdb picks TRBD2, but there is no DNA to check that call. This CDR3 comprises 16 residues. Germline values: CDR1 SGHRS, CDR2 YFSETQ. The CDR3 loop is CASSLGLAGDYNEQFF.

This chain joins TRBV18 and TRBJ2-7; TCRdb returns TRBD1, unconfirmable since there is no DNA. Per germline, CDR1 KGHSH and CDR2 LQKENI. The CDR3 runs 16 residues. CDR3 sequence: CASSPYGGGLSYEQYF.

V and J are TRBV6-5 and TRBJ1-1; the TCRdb call, TRBD1, lacks DNA for checking. The CDR3 loop spans 15 amino acids. In germline, CDR1 is MNHEY, CDR2 SVGAGI. The CDR3 sequence: CASSYSGGRGAEAFF.

The genes are TRBV20-1 and TRBJ2-4; absent DNA, TCRdb's TRBD1 call cannot be checked. The germline V gene has CDR1 DFQATT and CDR2 SNEGSKA (reference sequence). This CDR3 is built from 15 residues. The CDR3 spells CSARDLSGAGDIQYF.

The chain carries TRBV7-2 and TRBJ1-4; TCRdb gives TRBD1 as the D gene, but with no DNA this cannot be confirmed. This CDR3 has 14 amino acids. The V gene's germline CDR1 is SGHTA and CDR2 FQGNSA. The CDR3 loop is CASSQGQITEKLFF.

The chain employs TRBV5-1 and TRBJ2-2. Germline loops: CDR1 SGHRS, CDR2 YFSETQ. The CDR3 spans 14 residues. This CDR3 is CASSFSPNTGELFF.

The rearrangement uses TRBV7-2 and TRBJ2-7; lacking DNA, the TRBD1 call made by TCRdb goes unchecked. CDR3 length: 17 amino acids. Germline assignment: CDR1 SGHTA and CDR2 FQGNSA. This chain's CDR3 is CASSQFVQGLPSYEQYF.

The chain uses TRBV10-3 and TRBJ2-7; TCRdb calls TRBD1, which cannot be checked without DNA. Per germline, CDR1 ENHRY and CDR2 SYGVKD. The CDR3 is 16 residues long. Here the CDR3 reads CAISTGGTIESYEQYF.

The chain employs TRBV3-1 and TRBJ2-6; TCRdb proposes TRBD1, but this gene call is untestable without DNA. The CDR3 covers 18 residues. The germline gives CDR1 LGHDT, CDR2 YNNKEL (reference sequence). The CDR3 loop reads CASSQYGVPSSGANVLTF.

The chain uses TRBV10-3 and TRBJ2-7. Germline-derived CDR1 and CDR2 are ENHRY and SYGVKD. The CDR3 runs 11 residues. This CDR3 is CAISRIDEQYF.

The chain links TRBV12-3 or TRBV12-4 to TRBJ2-1. The CDR3 loop spans 14 amino acids. CDR3 in amino acids: CASSLGGSVDEQFF.

This chain joins TRBV30 and TRBJ2-1; TCRdb's assignment of TRBD1 cannot be checked, as there is no DNA. Germline-derived CDR1 and CDR2 are GTSNPN and SVGIG (reference sequence). This CDR3 is built from 17 residues. The CDR3 loop reads CAWSGGPPGVSYNEQFF.

The CDR3 sequence is CAWSVQHNYGYTF. The chain combines TRBV30 with TRBJ1-2. The germline V gene encodes CDR1 GTSNPN and CDR2 SVGIG (reference sequence). The CDR3 covers 13 residues. The complete variable domain, with remaining parts taken from reference TRBV30 and TRBJ1-2, reads SQTIHQWPATLVQPVGSPLSLECTVEGTSNPNLYWYRQAAGRGLQLLFYSVGIGQISSEVPQNLSASRPQDRQFILSSKKLLLSDSGFYLCAWSVQHNYGYTFGSGTRLTVV.

The chain carries TRBV4-2 and TRBJ2-1; TCRdb reports TRBD2, a call that lacks DNA to check it against. Germline loops: CDR1 LGHNA, CDR2 YNFKEQ. The CDR3 extends over 16 amino acids. The CDR3 here is CASSQDPSGAYNEQFF.